This T cell receptor (beta chain) was captured in a study of blood T cells in healthy people across ages. Caucasian individuals from Russia who were healthy and aged 6 to 90 acted as donors. The CDR3 runs 15 residues. The ends were cut back, 2 bases at V and 6 bases at J, with 16 bases in the middle. Germline values: CDR1 LGHDT, CDR2 YNNKEL (reference sequence). The use of a sample-barcoded 5' primer and a J-beta primer mix characterized a second PCR of roughly 6 to 11 cycles. MiXCR, applied by TCRdb to the 5' RACE reads, yields one record per CDR3 protein. The sample records around 620,000 distinct CDR3 sequences, 27% being singletons. This clonotype was picked up a small number of times.

The gene calls are TRBV3-1 and TRBJ1-1, with D hard to call. The specimen was blood. The sequence came from a woman aged 65 to 85 in good health. The DNA of the CDR3 is TGTGCCAGCAGCCAAAGCCTCGCGACGTCCCCTGAAGCTTTCTTT. Residues: CASSQSLATSPEAFF.